The 29 T cell receptor beta chains given below trace back to one sample, sequenced in a study of neoadjuvant anti-PD-1 for oral cavity cancer. Regarding time point: after neoadjuvant nivolumab, at surgical resection. TCRdb's table, derived via immunoSEQ multiplex PCR, lists solely in-frame clones and lacks some. The table lists 10,000 or so clones, roughly 70% of them singletons, with less than 5.5% in the top ten. The starting material was PBMCs, obtained after nivolumab (anti-PD-1) treatment. The receptor source for this set is a person aged 40 to 85 with oral cavity squamous cell carcinoma.

This chain links TRBV2 with TRBJ2-5; possible D gene TRBD2, 7 bases. This CDR3 has 13 residues. The germline V and J ends were trimmed by 10 bases and 3 bases, with 15 bases remaining between them. Germline values: CDR1 SNHLY, CDR2 FYNNEI. CDR3 sequence reads: CATRGGGKETQYF. For the CDR3, the DNA is TGTGCCACCCGAGGGGGGGGTAAAGAGACCCAGTACTTC.

The chain combines TRBV19 with TRBJ1-3; D unresolved. CDR1 is LNHDA, CDR2 SQIVND, per germline (reference sequence). This CDR3 has 16 residues. V was cut by 5 bases and J by 4 bases, with 18 bases left in between. CDR3 protein: CASSPGFSGGGNTIYF. The CDR3 DNA reads TGTGCCAGTAGTCCGGGATTCTCAGGAGGAGGAAACACCATATATTTT.

This clone appeared a few times. This chain connects TRBV6-1 to TRBJ2-3; D not resolved. The V gene lost 3 bases and the J gene lost 1 base, with 8 bases spanning the gap. Germline CDR1 MNHNS, CDR2 SASEGT. The CDR3 has 14 amino acids. This chain's CDR3 is CASSEGHRTDTQYF. DNA for the CDR3: TGTGCCAGCAGTGAGGGCCATCGCACAGATACGCAGTATTTT.

The chain uses TRBV6-4 and TRBJ2-1; D is possibly TRBD1 or TRBD2 (5 bases each). From germline, CDR1 is MRHNA and CDR2 SNTAGT. There are 18 residues in the CDR3. Trimming shortened V by 3 bases and J by 6 bases, and 24 bases separated the two germline ends. The CDR3 spells CASSEFWGSGQFGNEQFF. CDR3 bases: TGTGCCAGCAGTGAGTTTTGGGGGAGTGGTCAATTTGGCAATGAGCAGTTCTTC.

The rearrangement uses TRBV30 and TRBJ2-7; TRBD1 might be the D (5 bases). The CDR3 runs to 15 residues. The V end lost 0 bases, the J end lost 5 bases, and 17 bases lay between the germline ends. The germline gives CDR1 GTSNPN, CDR2 SVGIG (reference sequence). CDR3 residues: CAWSVPGLLGHEQYF. The DNA for the CDR3 is TGTGCCTGGAGTGTACCCGGTCTTTTGGGGCACGAGCAGTACTTC.

V usage is TRBV29-1 and J usage is TRBJ1-1; the D is unclear. Germline V lookup: CDR1 SQVTM, CDR2 ANQGSEA. Trimming pared 4 bases from V and 0 bases from J, leaving 6 bases between. This CDR3 comprises 12 residues. The CDR3 DNA is TGCAGCGTTGGCATTATGAACACTGAAGCTTTCTTT. This sequence encodes CSVGIMNTEAFF.

This rearrangement joins TRBV30 to TRBJ1-5; weak D call: TRBD1 (5 bases). Per germline, CDR1 GTSNPN and CDR2 SVGIG (reference sequence). V was shortened by 2 bases and J by 7 bases, with 15 bases between the two germline ends. CDR3 length: 14 amino acids. CDR3 DNA sequence: TGTGCCTGGAGTCGGGGGAATGGGGGACAGCCCCAGCATTTT. Translation gives CAWSRGNGGQPQHF.

This clone was seen only a few times. J is TRBJ1-5 and V is TRBV30; D remains unclear. From germline, CDR1 is GTSNPN and CDR2 SVGIG (reference sequence). This CDR3 has 12 amino acids. With 0 bases removed from V and 6 bases from J, the gap between germline ends came to 6 bases. The CDR3 DNA reads as TGTGCCTGGAGTGTACGAGGTCAGCCCCAGCATTTT. Protein sequence: CAWSVRGQPQHF.

This chain connects TRBV6-1 to TRBJ2-1, with 9 nucleotides matching TRBD2. From germline, CDR1 is MNHNS and CDR2 SASEGT. The CDR3 runs to 17 residues. The J segment lost 6 bases and the V segment lost 2 bases, leaving 11 bases of the junction unmatched. As DNA, the CDR3 is TGTGCCAGCAGTGAATCGGGCGGGGGGGCCCAATCCAATGAGCAGTTCTTC. It is translated as CASSESGGGAQSNEQFF.

The chain has TRBV27 and TRBJ1-2; possible D gene TRBD1, 6 bases. Germline lookup yields CDR1 MNHEY and CDR2 SMNVEV (reference sequence). V was pared by 8 bases and J by 2 bases, with 12 bases between. The CDR3 extends over 13 amino acids. The CDR3 DNA is TGTGCCAGCTCCCTTCAGGGGAACTATGGCTACACCTTC. It yields the protein CASSLQGNYGYTF.

This clone was recorded only once. The chain has TRBV5-1 and TRBJ2-7; maybe TRBD2 (6 bases). Trimming shortened V by 2 bases and J by 3 bases, and 15 bases separated the two germline ends. CDR1 SGHRS and CDR2 YFSETQ come from the germline V gene. This CDR3 is 15 amino acids long. CDR3 residues: CASSFGTGNNYEQYF. The CDR3 DNA follows: TGCGCCAGCAGCTTCGGGACTGGAAACAACTACGAGCAGTACTTC.

A few counts support this clone. The chain recombines TRBV7-2 with TRBJ1-5; D perhaps matches TRBD1 (5 bases). This CDR3 spans 15 amino acids. Trimming removed 2 bases at V and 9 bases at J, with 17 bases between. Germline-derived CDR1 and CDR2 are SGHTA and FQGNSA. CDR3 amino acids: CASSLNRAGQGPQHF. DNA of the CDR3: TGTGCCAGCAGCTTAAATAGGGCAGGACAAGGGCCCCAGCATTTT.

In its sample, this clone was seen a few times. The chain carries TRBV11-2 and TRBJ2-3; D not certain. The germline gives CDR1 SGHAT, CDR2 FQNNGV. CDR3 length equals 14 residues. V lost 5 bases and J lost 6, with 15 bases in between. The CDR3 coding sequence is TGTGCCAGCAGCCTTGGGTGGTTCGAGGATACGCAGTATTTT. Translated, it gives CASSLGWFEDTQYF.

The genes are TRBV28 and TRBJ1-2; 9 bases map to TRBD1. CDR3 length: 14 residues. J was trimmed by 5 bases and V by 3 bases; bases with no gene match: 4. The germline V gene has CDR1 MDHEN and CDR2 SYDVKM. CDR3 sequence: CASSLTTGGYGYTF. CDR3 in DNA: TGTGCCAGCAGTTTGACGACAGGGGGTTATGGCTACACCTTC.

This clone has just a few counts. The rearrangement links TRBV11-2 to TRBJ1-1, with TRBD1 as a possible D gene (6 bases). V was shortened by 3 bases and J by 8 bases, with 10 bases between the two germline ends. Germline loops: CDR1 SGHAT, CDR2 FQNNGV. The CDR3 contains 12 residues. CDR3 loop: CASSFAGTEAFF. CDR3 DNA: TGTGCCAGCAGCTTCGCGGGGACAGAAGCTTTCTTT.

The V and J genes are TRBV7-2 and TRBJ2-1; 9 bases match TRBD1. V lost 5 bases to trimming and J lost 6 bases; unmatched junction nucleotides: 11. The germline gives CDR1 SGHTA, CDR2 FQGNSA. The CDR3 covers 16 residues. CDR3 sequence reads: CASSRSGTGKVNEQFF. CDR3 coding DNA: TGTGCCAGCAGCAGATCCGGGACAGGGAAGGTCAATGAGCAGTTCTTC.

This clone has more than one count but fewer than ten. This chain links TRBV18 with TRBJ2-2; possible D gene TRBD1, 6 bases. The CDR3 length is 17 residues. Germline values: CDR1 KGHSH, CDR2 LQKENI. The ends were cut back, 6 bases at V and 4 bases at J, with 21 bases in the middle. The CDR3 DNA is TGTGCCAGCTCGCAAATACAGGGAAGAACCACCACCGGGGAGCTGTTTTTT. Translated: CASSQIQGRTTTGELFF.

A few counts support this clone. The CDR3 DNA is TGTGCCAGCAGCGTGGGCGGGTTAGGGGCCGGGGAGCTGTTTTTT. Translation: CASSVGGLGAGELFF. This sequence joins TRBV9 and TRBJ2-2, with D perhaps being TRBD1 or TRBD2 (5 bases each). From germline, CDR1 is SGDLS and CDR2 YYNGEE. The CDR3 has 15 amino acids. Trimming took 2 bases from V and 6 from J, leaving 14 bases between them.

This clone has just a few counts. V is TRBV6-6 and J is TRBJ1-2; TRBD1 agrees at 8 bases. The V and J ends lost 5 bases and 3 bases, in that order; junction bases with no gene match: 5. Germline values: CDR1 MNHNY, CDR2 SVGAGI (reference sequence). The CDR3 totals 14 residues. The CDR3 protein is CASSRGQADYGYTF. CDR3 DNA sequence: TGTGCCAGCAGTCGGGGACAGGCTGACTATGGCTACACCTTC.

This sequence joins TRBV15 and TRBJ2-3, with D hard to call. CDR1 LNHNV and CDR2 YYDKDF come from the germline V gene (reference sequence). The CDR3 totals 14 residues. With 1 base removed from V and 2 bases from J, the gap between germline ends came to 7 bases. The CDR3 here is CATSRARDTDTQYF. CDR3 sequence (DNA): TGTGCCACCAGCAGAGCACGCGACACAGATACGCAGTATTTT. Together with reference TRBV15 and TRBJ2-3, the CDR3 gives the full variable domain: DAMVIQNPRYQVTQFGKPVTLSCSQTLNHNVMYWYQQKSSQAPKLLFHYYDKDFNNEADTPDNFQSRRPNTSFCFLDIRSPGLGDTAMYLCATSRARDTDTQYFGPGTRLTVL.

The chain couples TRBV11-2 to TRBJ2-1, with 8 bases that match TRBD2. The V gene's germline CDR1 is SGHAT and CDR2 FQNNGV. The ends lost 8 bases at V and 2 bases at J; junction bases unmatched: 5. The CDR3 contains 14 residues. The CDR3 nucleotides are TGTGCCAGCGTTAGCGGGGTCACCTACAATGAGCAGTTCTTC. Its protein is CASVSGVTYNEQFF.

V is TRBV11-1 and J is TRBJ2-7; 7 positions agree with TRBD2. Germline-derived CDR1 and CDR2 are SGHAT and FQDESV (reference sequence). The trim removed 5 bases at V and 7 bases at J, leaving 14 bases unmatched. The CDR3 covers 15 residues. The CDR3 region is CASSPSGVGFEEQYF. CDR3 bases: TGTGCCAGCAGCCCGAGCGGGGTGGGGTTTGAGGAGCAGTACTTC.

This sequence joins TRBV7-2 and TRBJ2-2; no reliable D call. The germline V and J ends were trimmed by 1 base and 5 bases, with 2 bases remaining between them. The CDR3 runs to 12 residues. CDR1 and CDR2 from the germline V gene are SGHTA and FQGNSA. The CDR3 is CASSLGTGELFF. DNA of the CDR3: TGTGCCAGCAGCTTAGGTACCGGGGAGCTGTTTTTT.

This clone was seen more than once but under ten times. V usage is TRBV12-5 and J usage is TRBJ2-1; D call uncertain. Germline CDR1 and CDR2: LGHNT and FRNRAP. V was shortened by 1 base and J by 5 bases, with 9 bases between the two germline ends. The CDR3 loop spans 14 amino acids. The CDR3 loop is CASGLGIGDNEQFF. CDR3 sequence (DNA): TGTGCTAGTGGTTTGGGAATTGGAGACAATGAGCAGTTCTTC.

This sequence joins TRBV5-1 and TRBJ2-7; D perhaps matches TRBD1 (5 bases). The CDR3 loop spans 14 amino acids. The V gene lost 4 bases and the J gene lost 2 bases, with 13 bases spanning the gap. CDR1 SGHRS and CDR2 YFSETQ come from the germline V gene. The CDR3 loop is CASSRQGEAYEQYF. Written as DNA, the CDR3 is TGCGCCAGCAGCAGGCAGGGTGAAGCCTACGAGCAGTACTTC.

This clone has a single count. The rearrangement uses TRBV28 and TRBJ1-2; 7 positions match TRBD1. Germline V gene lookup returns CDR1 MDHEN and CDR2 SYDVKM. The V segment lost 11 bases and the J segment 8 bases; nucleotides outside the gene matches: 8. The CDR3 is made up of 11 amino acids. This CDR3 reads CALEGALGYTF. CDR3 bases: TGTGCCCTTGAGGGGGCGCTAGGCTACACCTTC.

The chain joins TRBV9 to TRBJ2-1; D is perhaps TRBD1 or TRBD2 (5 bases each). Trimming stripped 4 bases from V and 5 bases from J, with 13 bases between. CDR3 length: 14 residues. Germline V CDR1 and CDR2: SGDLS, YYNGEE. This CDR3 is CASSTGLADNEQFF. The CDR3 bases are TGTGCCAGCAGCACAGGACTTGCAGACAATGAGCAGTTCTTC.

J is TRBJ2-7 and V is TRBV5-4; D call uncertain. There are 13 residues in the CDR3. Trimming took 0 bases from V and 7 from J, leaving 11 bases between them. Per germline, CDR1 SGHNT and CDR2 YYREEE (reference sequence). The CDR3 coding sequence is TGTGCCAGCAGCTTGGGACAATCGATTGAGCAGTACTTC. Protein: CASSLGQSIEQYF.

The rearrangement uses TRBV9 and TRBJ1-1; the D is unclear. Germline CDR1 is SGDLS and CDR2 is YYNGEE. This CDR3 is built from 9 residues. Trimming took off 7 bases at V and 9 bases at J, with 7 bases between the two ends. The CDR3 loop is CASGEKAFF. DNA of the CDR3: TGTGCCAGCGGGGAAAAAGCTTTCTTT. The variable domain in full, with the rest retrieved from reference TRBV9 and TRBJ1-1, is DSGVTQTPKHLITATGQRVTLRCSPRSGDLSVYWYQQSLDQGLQFLIQYYNGEERAKGNILERFSAQQFPDLHSELNLSSLELGDSALYFCASGEKAFFGQGTRLTVV.